This T cell receptor (beta chain) was obtained from a study of beta chain features in type 1 diabetes. This clone appeared a few times. Germline V CDR1 and CDR2: SGDLS, YYNGEE. The CDR3 is made up of 18 amino acids. The V end was cut by 3 bases, the J end by 0 bases, with 20 bases between. As every portion of the isolated RNA was reverse transcribed, the sequencing read expressed TCRB transcripts. Clones were read by immunoSEQ multiplex PCR, and TCRdb kept only the in-frame ones, dropping some. The data show some 150,000 clones, with over 8% seen just once and about 0.6% held by the top ten. The TCR originated in a woman in her forties in good health. The specimen was central memory CD4+ T cells from blood. V gene TRBV9 combines with J gene TRBJ2-3; possibly TRBD2 for D (5 bases). The CDR3 DNA sequence: TGTGCCAGCAGCGGCTCCCGAGGACTTCGGATTAGCACAGATACGCAGTATTTT. Protein sequence: CASSGSRGLRISTDTQYF.